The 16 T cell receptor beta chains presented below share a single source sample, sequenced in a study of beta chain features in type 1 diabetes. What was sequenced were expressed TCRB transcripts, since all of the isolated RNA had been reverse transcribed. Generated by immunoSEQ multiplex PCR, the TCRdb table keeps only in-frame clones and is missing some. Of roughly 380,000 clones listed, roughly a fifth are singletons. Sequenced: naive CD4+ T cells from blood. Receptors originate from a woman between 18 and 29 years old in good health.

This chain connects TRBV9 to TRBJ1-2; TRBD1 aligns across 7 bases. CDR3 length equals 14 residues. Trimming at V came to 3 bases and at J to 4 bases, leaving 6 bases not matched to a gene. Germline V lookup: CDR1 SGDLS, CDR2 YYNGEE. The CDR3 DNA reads TGTGCCAGCAGCGCTATGGGACAGCCCTATGGCTACACCTTC. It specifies CASSAMGQPYGYTF.

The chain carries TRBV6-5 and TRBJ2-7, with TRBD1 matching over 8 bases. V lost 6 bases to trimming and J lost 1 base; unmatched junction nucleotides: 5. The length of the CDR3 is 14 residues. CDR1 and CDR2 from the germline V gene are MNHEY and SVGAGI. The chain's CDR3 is CASRRDRLSYEQYF. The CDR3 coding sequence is TGTGCCAGCAGGAGGGACAGGCTATCCTACGAGCAGTACTTC.

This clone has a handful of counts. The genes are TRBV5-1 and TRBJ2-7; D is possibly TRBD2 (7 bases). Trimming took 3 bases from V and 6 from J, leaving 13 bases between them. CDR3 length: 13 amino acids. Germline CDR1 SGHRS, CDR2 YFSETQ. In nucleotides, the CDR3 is TGCGCCAGCAGCTGGGGGGGGCGCGGCGAGCAGTACTTC. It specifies CASSWGGRGEQYF.

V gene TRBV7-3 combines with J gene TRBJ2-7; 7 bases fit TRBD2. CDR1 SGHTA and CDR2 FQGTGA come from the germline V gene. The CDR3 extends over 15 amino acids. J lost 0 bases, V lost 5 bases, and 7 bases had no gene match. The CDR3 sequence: CASSPGAGNSYEQYF. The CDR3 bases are TGTGCCAGCAGCCCTGGAGCGGGGAACTCCTACGAGCAGTACTTC.

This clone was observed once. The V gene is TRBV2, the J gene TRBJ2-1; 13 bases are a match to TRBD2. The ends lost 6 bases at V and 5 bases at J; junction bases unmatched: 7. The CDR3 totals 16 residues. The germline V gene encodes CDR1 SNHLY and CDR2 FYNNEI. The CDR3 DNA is TGTGCCAGCAGAATTGGGGGACTAGCGGGGAACAATGAGCAGTTCTTC. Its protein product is CASRIGGLAGNNEQFF.

CDR3 loop: CASSWRGTNPSNEQFF. In DNA form, the CDR3 reads TGTGCCAGCAGCTGGCGGGGGACCAACCCCTCCAATGAGCAGTTCTTC. The chain carries TRBV7-9 and TRBJ2-1; 7 nucleotides agree with TRBD2. The CDR3 is 16 residues long. With V trimmed by 4 bases and J by 6 bases, 12 bases remained unmatched. Germline V CDR1 and CDR2: SEHNR, FQNEAQ (reference sequence). Variable domain in full (rest from reference TRBV7-9 and TRBJ2-1): DTGVSQNPRHKITKRGQNVTFRCDPISEHNRLYWYRQTLGQGPEFLTYFQNEAQLEKSRLLSDRFSAERPKGSFSTLEIQRTEQGDSAMYLCASSWRGTNPSNEQFFGPGTRLTVL.

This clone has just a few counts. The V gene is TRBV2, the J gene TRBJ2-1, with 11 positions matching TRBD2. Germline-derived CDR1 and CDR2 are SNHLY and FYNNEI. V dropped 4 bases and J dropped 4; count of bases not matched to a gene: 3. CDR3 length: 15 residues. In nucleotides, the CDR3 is TGTGCCAGCAGTGTACTAGCGGGAGCTTACAATGAGCAGTTCTTC. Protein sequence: CASSVLAGAYNEQFF.

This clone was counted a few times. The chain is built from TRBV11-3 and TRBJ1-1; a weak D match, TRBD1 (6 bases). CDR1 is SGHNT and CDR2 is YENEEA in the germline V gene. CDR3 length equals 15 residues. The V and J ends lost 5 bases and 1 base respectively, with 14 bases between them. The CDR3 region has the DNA TGTGCCAGCAGCGGTTTCGGGACAACGAACACTGAAGCTTTCTTT. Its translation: CASSGFGTTNTEAFF.

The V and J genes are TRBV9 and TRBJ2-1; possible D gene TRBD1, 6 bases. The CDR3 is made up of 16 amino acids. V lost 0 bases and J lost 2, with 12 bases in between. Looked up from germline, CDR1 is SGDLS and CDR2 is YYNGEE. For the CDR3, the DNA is TGTGCCAGCAGCGTAGCTGTGGGACAACCCTACAATGAGCAGTTCTTC. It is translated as CASSVAVGQPYNEQFF.

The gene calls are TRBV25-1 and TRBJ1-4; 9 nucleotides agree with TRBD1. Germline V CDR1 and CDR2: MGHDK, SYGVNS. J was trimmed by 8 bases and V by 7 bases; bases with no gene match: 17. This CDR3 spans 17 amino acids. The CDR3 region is CASTPRFHRGLGEKLFF. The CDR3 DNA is TGTGCCAGCACCCCCCGGTTCCACAGGGGGCTCGGGGAAAAACTGTTTTTT.

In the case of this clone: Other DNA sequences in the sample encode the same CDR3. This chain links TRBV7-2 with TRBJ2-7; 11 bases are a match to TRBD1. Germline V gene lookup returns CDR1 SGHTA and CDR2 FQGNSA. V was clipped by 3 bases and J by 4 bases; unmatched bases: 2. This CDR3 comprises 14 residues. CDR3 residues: CASSLGQGGYEQYF. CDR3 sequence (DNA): TGTGCCAGCAGCTTGGGACAGGGGGGGTACGAGCAGTACTTC.

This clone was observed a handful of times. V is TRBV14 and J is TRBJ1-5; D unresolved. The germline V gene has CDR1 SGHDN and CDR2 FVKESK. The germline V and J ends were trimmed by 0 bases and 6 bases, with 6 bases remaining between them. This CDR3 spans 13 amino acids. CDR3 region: CASSQDPGQPQHF. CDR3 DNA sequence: TGTGCCAGCAGCCAAGATCCGGGTCAGCCCCAGCATTTT.

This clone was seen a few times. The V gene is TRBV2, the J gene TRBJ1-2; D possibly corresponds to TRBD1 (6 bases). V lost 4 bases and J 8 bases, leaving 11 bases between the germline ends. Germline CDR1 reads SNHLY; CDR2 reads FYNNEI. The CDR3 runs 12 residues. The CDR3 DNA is TGTGCCAGCAGTGCGGACAGTTGGGGCTACACCTTC. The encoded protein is CASSADSWGYTF.

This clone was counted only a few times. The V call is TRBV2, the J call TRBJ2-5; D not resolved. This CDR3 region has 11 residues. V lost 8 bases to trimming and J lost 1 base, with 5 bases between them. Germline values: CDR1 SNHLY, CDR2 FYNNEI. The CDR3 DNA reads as TGTGCCAGCTCAGTCCAAGAGACCCAGTACTTC. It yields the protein CASSVQETQYF.

CDR3 in DNA: TGTGCCAGCAGTGTGACAGGGGCTGTCCCCTACGAGCAGTACTTC. Its protein is CASSVTGAVPYEQYF. V usage is TRBV6-6 and J usage is TRBJ2-7, with 8 bases aligning to TRBD1. V was pared by 5 bases and J by 2 bases, with 8 bases of the junction left unmatched. The CDR3 is 15 amino acids. The germline V gene has CDR1 MNHNY and CDR2 SVGAGI (reference sequence).

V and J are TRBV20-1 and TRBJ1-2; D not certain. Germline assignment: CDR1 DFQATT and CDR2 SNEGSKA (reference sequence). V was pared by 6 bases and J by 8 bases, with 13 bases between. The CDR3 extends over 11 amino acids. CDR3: CSAQRQRGYTF. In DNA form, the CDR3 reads TGCAGTGCCCAAAGGCAGCGAGGCTACACCTTC.